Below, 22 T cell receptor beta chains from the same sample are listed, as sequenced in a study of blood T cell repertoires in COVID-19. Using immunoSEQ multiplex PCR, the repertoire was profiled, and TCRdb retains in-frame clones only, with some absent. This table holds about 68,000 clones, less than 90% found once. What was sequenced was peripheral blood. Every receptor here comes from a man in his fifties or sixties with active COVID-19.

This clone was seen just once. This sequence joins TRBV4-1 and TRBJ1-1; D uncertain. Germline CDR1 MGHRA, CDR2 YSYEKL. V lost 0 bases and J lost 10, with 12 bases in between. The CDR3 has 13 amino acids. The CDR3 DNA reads TGCGCCAGCAGCCAAGATCCGAGAAGAGGAGCTTTCTTT. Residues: CASSQDPRRGAFF.

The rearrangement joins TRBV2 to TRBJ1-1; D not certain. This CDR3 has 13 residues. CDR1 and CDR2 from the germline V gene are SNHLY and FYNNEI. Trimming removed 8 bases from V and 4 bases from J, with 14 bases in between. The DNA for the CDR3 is TGTGCCAGCTTCGTCGGGGTTTCCACTGAAGCTTTCTTT. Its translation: CASFVGVSTEAFF.

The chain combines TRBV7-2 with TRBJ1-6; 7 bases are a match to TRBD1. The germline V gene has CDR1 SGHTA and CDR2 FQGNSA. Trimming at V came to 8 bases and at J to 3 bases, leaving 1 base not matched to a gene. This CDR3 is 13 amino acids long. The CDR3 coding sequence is TGTGCCAGCCAGGGGGTCTATAATTCACCCCTCCACTTT. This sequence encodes CASQGVYNSPLHF.

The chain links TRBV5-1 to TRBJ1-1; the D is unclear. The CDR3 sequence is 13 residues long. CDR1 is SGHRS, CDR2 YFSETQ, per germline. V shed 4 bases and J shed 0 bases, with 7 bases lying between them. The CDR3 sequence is CASSPYMNTEAFF. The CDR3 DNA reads TGCGCCAGCAGCCCTTATATGAACACTGAAGCTTTCTTT.

The CDR3 DNA follows: TGCGCCAGCAGCTTGGGGCCCCAGGGGTCCTACAATGAGCAGTTCTTC. Protein sequence: CASSLGPQGSYNEQFF. This chain links TRBV5-1 with TRBJ2-1; possible D gene TRBD1, 6 bases. This CDR3 is 16 amino acids long. V was clipped by 0 bases and J by 1 base, with 11 bases between them. Germline loops: CDR1 SGHRS, CDR2 YFSETQ.

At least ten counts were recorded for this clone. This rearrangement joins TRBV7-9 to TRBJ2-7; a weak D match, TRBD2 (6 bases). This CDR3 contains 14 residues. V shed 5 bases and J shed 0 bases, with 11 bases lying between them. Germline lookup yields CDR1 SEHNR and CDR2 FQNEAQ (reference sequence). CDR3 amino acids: CASSQGLSSYEQYF. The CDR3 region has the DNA TGTGCCAGCAGCCAGGGACTGAGCTCCTACGAGCAGTACTTC.

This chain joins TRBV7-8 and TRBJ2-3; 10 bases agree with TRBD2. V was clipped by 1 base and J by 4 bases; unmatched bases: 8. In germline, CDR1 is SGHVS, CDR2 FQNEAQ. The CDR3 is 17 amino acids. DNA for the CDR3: TGTGCCAGCAGCTTAGGACTAGCGGGTCGCGGAGCAGATACGCAGTATTTT. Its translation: CASSLGLAGRGADTQYF.

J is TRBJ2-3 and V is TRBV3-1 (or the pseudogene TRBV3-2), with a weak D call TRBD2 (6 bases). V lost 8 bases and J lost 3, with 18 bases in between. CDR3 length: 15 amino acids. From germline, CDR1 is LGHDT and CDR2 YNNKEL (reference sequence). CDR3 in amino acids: CASPPLGGNTDTQYF. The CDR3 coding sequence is TGTGCCAGCCCACCGTTAGGCGGGAATACAGATACGCAGTATTTT.

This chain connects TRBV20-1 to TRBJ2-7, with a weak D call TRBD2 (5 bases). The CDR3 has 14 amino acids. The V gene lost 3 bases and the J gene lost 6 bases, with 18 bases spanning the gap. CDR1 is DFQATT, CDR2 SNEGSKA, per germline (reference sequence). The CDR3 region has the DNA TGCAGTGCTAGTGAAGGACTGTCCTGGGCCGAGCAGTACTTC. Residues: CSASEGLSWAEQYF.

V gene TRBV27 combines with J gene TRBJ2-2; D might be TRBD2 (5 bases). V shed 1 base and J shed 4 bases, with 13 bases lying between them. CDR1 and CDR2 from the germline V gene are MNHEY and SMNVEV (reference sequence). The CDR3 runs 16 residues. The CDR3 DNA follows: TGTGCCAGCAGTTTATTGGGGAGTGCCCGCACCGGGGAGCTGTTTTTT. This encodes CASSLLGSARTGELFF.

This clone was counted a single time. CDR3 protein: CASSPGQTYGYTF. As DNA, the CDR3 is TGTGCCAGCAGCCCTGGACAGACCTATGGCTACACCTTC. The J gene is TRBJ1-2, the V gene TRBV3-1 (or the pseudogene TRBV3-2), with D perhaps TRBD1 (6 bases). This CDR3 contains 13 residues. Trimming stripped 4 bases from V and 4 bases from J, with 10 bases between. Germline loops: CDR1 LGHDT, CDR2 YNNKEL (reference sequence).

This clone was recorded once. The DNA for the CDR3 is TGTGCCAGCAGCGATTATAGCGGGGGGGCCCTTGAGACCCAGTACTTC. Encoded protein: CASSDYSGGALETQYF. The V call is TRBV3-1 (or the pseudogene TRBV3-2), the J call TRBJ2-5; 11 bases agree with TRBD2. The CDR3 is 16 residues long. CDR1 and CDR2 from the germline V gene are LGHDT and YNNKEL (reference sequence). The ends lost 5 bases at V and 5 bases at J; junction bases unmatched: 10.

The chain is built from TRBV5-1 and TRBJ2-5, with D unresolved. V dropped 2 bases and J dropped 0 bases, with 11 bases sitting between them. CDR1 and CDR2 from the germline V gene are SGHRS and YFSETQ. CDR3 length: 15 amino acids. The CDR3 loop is CASSLGVLYQETQYF. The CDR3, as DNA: TGCGCCAGCAGCTTAGGAGTACTGTACCAAGAGACCCAGTACTTC.

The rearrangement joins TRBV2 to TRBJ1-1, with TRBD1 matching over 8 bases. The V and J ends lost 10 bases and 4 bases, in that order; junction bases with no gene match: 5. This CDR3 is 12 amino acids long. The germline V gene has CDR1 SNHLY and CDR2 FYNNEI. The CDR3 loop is CATRGQVTEAFF. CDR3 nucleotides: TGTGCCACCAGGGGGCAGGTCACTGAAGCTTTCTTT.

The CDR3: CASRPDRPLDTQYF. In DNA form, the CDR3 reads TGTGCCAGTAGACCTGACAGACCCCTAGATACGCAGTATTTT. The J gene is TRBJ2-3, the V gene TRBV19; maybe TRBD1 (5 bases). The CDR3 length is 14 residues. Germline lookup yields CDR1 LNHDA and CDR2 SQIVND (reference sequence). V lost 6 bases and J 5 bases, leaving 15 bases between the germline ends.

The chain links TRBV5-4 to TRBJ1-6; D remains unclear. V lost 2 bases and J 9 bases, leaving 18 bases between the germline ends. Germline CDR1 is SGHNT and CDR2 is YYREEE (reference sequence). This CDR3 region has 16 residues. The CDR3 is CASSLGSGLRASPLHF. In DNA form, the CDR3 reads TGTGCCAGCAGCTTAGGGTCCGGCCTGCGGGCTTCACCCCTCCACTTT.

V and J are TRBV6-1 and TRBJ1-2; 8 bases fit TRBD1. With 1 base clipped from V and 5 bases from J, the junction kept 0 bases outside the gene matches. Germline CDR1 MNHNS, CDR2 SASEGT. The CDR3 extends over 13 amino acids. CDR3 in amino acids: CASSEGTGYGYTF. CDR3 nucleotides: TGTGCCAGCAGTGAAGGGACAGGGTATGGCTACACCTTC.

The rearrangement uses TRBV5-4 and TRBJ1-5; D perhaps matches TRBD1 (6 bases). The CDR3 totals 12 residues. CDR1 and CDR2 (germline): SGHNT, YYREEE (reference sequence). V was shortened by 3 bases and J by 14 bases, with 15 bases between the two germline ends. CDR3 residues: CASSSGSGDEHF. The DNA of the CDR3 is TGTGCCAGCAGCTCCGGATCAGGGGACGAGCATTTT. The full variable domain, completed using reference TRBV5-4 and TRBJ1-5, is ETGVTQSPTHLIKTRGQQVTLRCSSQSGHNTVSWYQQALGQGPQFIFQYYREEENGRGNFPPRFSGLQFPNYSSELNVNALELDDSALYLCASSSGSGDEHFGDGTRLSIL.

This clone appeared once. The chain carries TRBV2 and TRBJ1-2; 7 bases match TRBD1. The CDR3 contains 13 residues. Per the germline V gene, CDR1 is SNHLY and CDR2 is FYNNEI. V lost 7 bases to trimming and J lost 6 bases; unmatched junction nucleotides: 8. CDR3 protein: CASKAQGGDGYTF. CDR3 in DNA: TGTGCCAGCAAGGCTCAAGGGGGCGATGGCTACACCTTC.

CDR3 sequence: CASSAGTSGSRANTGELFF. The CDR3 nucleotides are TGTGCCAGCAGCGCCGGGACTAGCGGGTCCAGGGCGAACACCGGGGAGCTGTTTTTT. The chain couples TRBV9 to TRBJ2-2; the match to TRBD2 covers 12 bases. J lost 0 bases, V lost 3 bases, and 9 bases had no gene match. CDR3 length equals 19 residues. Germline lookup yields CDR1 SGDLS and CDR2 YYNGEE.

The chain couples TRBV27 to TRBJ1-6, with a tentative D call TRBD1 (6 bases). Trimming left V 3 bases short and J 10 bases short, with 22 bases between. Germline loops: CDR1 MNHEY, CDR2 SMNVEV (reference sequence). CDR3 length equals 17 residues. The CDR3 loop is CASSFDHREPGRSPLHF. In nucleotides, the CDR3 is TGTGCCAGCAGTTTCGACCACAGGGAGCCGGGGCGATCACCCCTCCACTTT.

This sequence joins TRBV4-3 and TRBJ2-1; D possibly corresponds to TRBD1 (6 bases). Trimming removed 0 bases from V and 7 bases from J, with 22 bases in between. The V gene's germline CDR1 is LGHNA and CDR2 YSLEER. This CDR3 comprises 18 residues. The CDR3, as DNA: TGCGCCAGCAGCCAAGAAGCACTAGAGACAGGAAAAAGGAATGAGCAGTTCTTC. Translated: CASSQEALETGKRNEQFF.